This T cell receptor beta chain derives from a study of T cell repertoires in cytomegalovirus infection. Across the whole study: Signatures in public TCR beta sequences pointed to both CMV infection and matching HLA type.

From the reads, TCRdb called clonotypes with MiXCR, one entry per CDR3 protein. The data hold roughly 280,000 distinct CDR3 sequences, with approximately 14% observed a single time. Per the germline V gene, CDR1 is SGHNT and CDR2 is YYREEE (reference sequence). With 0 bases removed from V and 4 bases from J, the gap between germline ends came to 13 bases. The CDR3 runs 15 residues. The gene calls are TRBV5-4 and TRBJ1-1; TRBD1 might be the D (5 bases). This TCR derives from a human donor in good health (CMV status not recorded). Some clones in this sample may be carry-over from other donors' samples. The sequencing sample was made of PBMCs. The CDR3 DNA reads as TGTGCCAGCAGCTTGGTAGGGACTTCAAGCACTGAAGCTTTCTTT. Translation: CASSLVGTSSTEAFF.